The rows below give T cell receptor beta chains drawn from one sample of a study of blood T cell repertoires in COVID-19. Repertoires were generated with immunoSEQ multiplex PCR, while TCRdb's copy carries only in-frame clones and drops some. In the table there are some 70,000 clones, roughly 84% of which are singletons. Sequencing input: peripheral blood. All receptors derive from a woman aged 55-70 years with acute or convalescent COVID-19. CDR3s include the opening cysteine and the closing phenylalanine or tryptophan. D genes are given only for firm matches. Size values are once, few and many counts, or a class for expanded clones, and some rows have none.

V	size	D	J	DNA	CDR3
TRBV19	medium-sized	TRBD1	TRBJ2-7	TGTGCCAGTAGTACCCGGGACAGGACCTCCTACGAGCAGTACTTC	CASSTRDRTSYEQYF
TRBV5-1	once	TRBD1	TRBJ2-2	TGCGCCAGCAGCTTGGTCTTAACAGGGGCAGGCGGGGAGCTGTTTTTT	CASSLVLTGAGGELFF
TRBV3-1/TRBV3-2	-	TRBD1	TRBJ2-1	TGTGCCAGCAGCCACAACGACAGGGTGGCTGAGCAGTTCTTC	CASSHNDRVAEQFF
TRBV12-3/TRBV12-4	-	-	TRBJ2-5	TGTGCCAGCAGTTCCTCGACTAGGGAGACCCAGTACTTC	CASSSSTRETQYF
TRBV5-1	-	TRBD1	TRBJ2-5	TGCGCCAGCAGCTTTTCAGGGACAGGGATAGAGACCCAGTACTTC	CASSFSGTGIETQYF
TRBV3-1/TRBV3-2	-	-	TRBJ2-3	TGTGCCAGCAGAAGCTTCACAGATACGCAGTATTTT	CASRSFTDTQYF
TRBV7-3	-	TRBD2	TRBJ2-3	TGTGCCAGCAGCTTAAAAGGTAGCGGGGGCCACACAGATACGCAGTATTTT	CASSLKGSGGHTDTQYF
TRBV19	-	TRBD1	TRBJ2-1	TGTGCCAGTACCCCCACACAGGGGAAGGCCAATGAGCAGTTCTTC	CASTPTQGKANEQFF
TRBV5-4	-	-	TRBJ1-4	TGTGCCAGCAGCTCAGCGGCAACTAATGAAAAACTGTTTTTT	CASSSAATNEKLFF
TRBV6-4	-	TRBD1	TRBJ1-2	TGTGCCAGCAGTGCCCGGACAGGGGCTGGCTACACCTTC	CASSARTGAGYTF
TRBV4-2	-	TRBD1	TRBJ1-1	TGTGCCAGCAGCCAAGAAAGGGGGCAGGGGAATTTAGAAGCTTTCTTT	CASSQERGQGNLEAFF
TRBV3-1/TRBV3-2	-	TRBD1	TRBJ1-1	TGTGCCAGCAGCCAAGTGAGGAGGGGGCAAGACACTGAAGCTTTCTTT	CASSQVRRGQDTEAFF
TRBV5-1	-	-	TRBJ2-7	TGCGCCAGCAGCTTGCCCGGACAGCCCTACGAGCAGTACTTC	CASSLPGQPYEQYF
TRBV11-2	-	-	TRBJ1-1	TGTGCCAGCAGCGAACATACGACAGGGAACACTGAAGCTTTCTTT	CASSEHTTGNTEAFF
TRBV6-5	few	-	TRBJ2-7	TGTGCCACCGCAGGCACACACTACGAGCAGTACTTC	CATAGTHYEQYF
TRBV18	-	TRBD1	TRBJ2-1	TGTGCCAGCTCACTTGACAGGGGCGCGAATGAGCAGTTCTTC	CASSLDRGANEQFF
TRBV10-3	-	TRBD1	TRBJ1-2	TGTGCCGCCTACAGGGGCGCTAACTATGGCTACACCTTC	CAAYRGANYGYTF
TRBV6-5	few	-	TRBJ1-6	TGTGCCACTCACCAGGGGATCGGTTATTCACCCCTCCACTTT	CATHQGIGYSPLHF
TRBV19	few	-	TRBJ1-1	TGTGCCAGTAGTATTAATCAGGACACTGAAGCTTTCTTT	CASSINQDTEAFF
TRBV5-1	-	-	TRBJ2-1	TGCGCCAGCAGCTTGTCAGGCGTGGGGGGCTCCTACAATGAGCAGTTCTTC	CASSLSGVGGSYNEQFF
TRBV11-2	few	-	TRBJ2-7	TGTGCCAGCAGCTACACCGCGGGTTGGGACGAGCAGTACTTC	CASSYTAGWDEQYF
TRBV9	-	-	TRBJ2-7	TGTGCCAGCAGCGTAGTGTCAGGACAAGCCCCCTACGAGCAGTACTTC	CASSVVSGQAPYEQYF
TRBV7-3	-	-	TRBJ2-1	TGTGCCAGCAGCTTAAGTTTTGGCGGGAACGGCTACAATGAGCAGTTCTTC	CASSLSFGGNGYNEQFF
TRBV5-1	-	-	TRBJ1-2	TGCGCCAGCAGACTCCGGGACAATGAAGGCTACACCTTC	CASRLRDNEGYTF
TRBV4-2	-	TRBD1	TRBJ1-4	TGTGCCAGCAGCCAAGATCCCCAGGGGGCGAGGGAAAAACTGTTTTTT	CASSQDPQGAREKLFF
TRBV4-2	-	-	TRBJ1-2	TGTGCCAGCAGGCGAACAGGGTATGGCTACACCTTC	CASRRTGYGYTF
TRBV9	-	-	TRBJ2-3	TGTGCCAGCAGCCCCGGGGGAATCACAGATACGCAGTATTTT	CASSPGGITDTQYF
TRBV5-1	-	-	TRBJ2-1	TGCGCCAGCAGCCCGGTTGACAATGAGCAGTTCTTC	CASSPVDNEQFF
TRBV7-9	-	TRBD1	TRBJ2-3	TGTGCCAGCAGCTCCCCCCCGGGGACAGGTTCCACAGATACGCAGTATTTT	CASSSPPGTGSTDTQYF